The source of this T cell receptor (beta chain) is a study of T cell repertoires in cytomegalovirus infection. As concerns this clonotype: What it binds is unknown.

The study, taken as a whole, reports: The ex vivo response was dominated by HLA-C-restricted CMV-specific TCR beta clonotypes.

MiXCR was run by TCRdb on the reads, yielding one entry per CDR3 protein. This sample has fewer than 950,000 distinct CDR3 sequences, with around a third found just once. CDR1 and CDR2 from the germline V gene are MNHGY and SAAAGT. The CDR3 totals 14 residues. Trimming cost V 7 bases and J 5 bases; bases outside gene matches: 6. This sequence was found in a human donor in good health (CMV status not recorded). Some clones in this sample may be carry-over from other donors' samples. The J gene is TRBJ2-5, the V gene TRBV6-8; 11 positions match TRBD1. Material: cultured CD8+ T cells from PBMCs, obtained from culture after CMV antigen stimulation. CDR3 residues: CASKDRGRSETQYF. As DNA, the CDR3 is TGTGCCAGCAAGGACAGGGGGCGGTCGGAGACCCAGTACTTC.